This T cell receptor beta chain was documented in a study of regulatory T cells in long-lasting Graves disease. Broader study findings: Among the persistent patients, thousands of public clonotypes were shared, more than the 750 to 1,000 shared among new patients. Researchers reported studying only peripheral blood, not thyroid tissue. Only a small sample size was used, which may have cut accuracy. Newly diagnosed disease favored TRBV20-1 and TRBJ2-1 over persistent disease.

For this clonotype: Its antigen remains unidentified.

The time point is: newly diagnosed GD, antithyroid drugs for less than 3 months. Extracted RNA from PBMCs served as the source of the TCR library. This CDR3 has 14 residues. Germline values: CDR1 SGHKS, CDR2 YYEKEE (reference sequence). V lost 2 bases and J 3 bases, leaving 11 bases between the germline ends. Arm-PCR of CDR3 regions and iRepertoire HTBI primers were used to build TCR beta libraries. One entry per CDR3 protein, called by TCRdb with MiXCR from the multiplex PCR reads. Of about 240,000 distinct CDR3 sequences listed, roughly 21% are singletons. The input for sequencing was peripheral blood mononuclear cells (PBMCs), taken at new diagnosis, from a patient treated with antithyroid drugs. The source of this sequence is a female donor with Graves disease. V and J are TRBV5-5 and TRBJ2-5; no reliable D call. DNA for the CDR3: TGTGCCAGCAGCTTTAGTGCAGGAAAAGAGACCCAGTACTTC. Encoded protein: CASSFSAGKETQYF.